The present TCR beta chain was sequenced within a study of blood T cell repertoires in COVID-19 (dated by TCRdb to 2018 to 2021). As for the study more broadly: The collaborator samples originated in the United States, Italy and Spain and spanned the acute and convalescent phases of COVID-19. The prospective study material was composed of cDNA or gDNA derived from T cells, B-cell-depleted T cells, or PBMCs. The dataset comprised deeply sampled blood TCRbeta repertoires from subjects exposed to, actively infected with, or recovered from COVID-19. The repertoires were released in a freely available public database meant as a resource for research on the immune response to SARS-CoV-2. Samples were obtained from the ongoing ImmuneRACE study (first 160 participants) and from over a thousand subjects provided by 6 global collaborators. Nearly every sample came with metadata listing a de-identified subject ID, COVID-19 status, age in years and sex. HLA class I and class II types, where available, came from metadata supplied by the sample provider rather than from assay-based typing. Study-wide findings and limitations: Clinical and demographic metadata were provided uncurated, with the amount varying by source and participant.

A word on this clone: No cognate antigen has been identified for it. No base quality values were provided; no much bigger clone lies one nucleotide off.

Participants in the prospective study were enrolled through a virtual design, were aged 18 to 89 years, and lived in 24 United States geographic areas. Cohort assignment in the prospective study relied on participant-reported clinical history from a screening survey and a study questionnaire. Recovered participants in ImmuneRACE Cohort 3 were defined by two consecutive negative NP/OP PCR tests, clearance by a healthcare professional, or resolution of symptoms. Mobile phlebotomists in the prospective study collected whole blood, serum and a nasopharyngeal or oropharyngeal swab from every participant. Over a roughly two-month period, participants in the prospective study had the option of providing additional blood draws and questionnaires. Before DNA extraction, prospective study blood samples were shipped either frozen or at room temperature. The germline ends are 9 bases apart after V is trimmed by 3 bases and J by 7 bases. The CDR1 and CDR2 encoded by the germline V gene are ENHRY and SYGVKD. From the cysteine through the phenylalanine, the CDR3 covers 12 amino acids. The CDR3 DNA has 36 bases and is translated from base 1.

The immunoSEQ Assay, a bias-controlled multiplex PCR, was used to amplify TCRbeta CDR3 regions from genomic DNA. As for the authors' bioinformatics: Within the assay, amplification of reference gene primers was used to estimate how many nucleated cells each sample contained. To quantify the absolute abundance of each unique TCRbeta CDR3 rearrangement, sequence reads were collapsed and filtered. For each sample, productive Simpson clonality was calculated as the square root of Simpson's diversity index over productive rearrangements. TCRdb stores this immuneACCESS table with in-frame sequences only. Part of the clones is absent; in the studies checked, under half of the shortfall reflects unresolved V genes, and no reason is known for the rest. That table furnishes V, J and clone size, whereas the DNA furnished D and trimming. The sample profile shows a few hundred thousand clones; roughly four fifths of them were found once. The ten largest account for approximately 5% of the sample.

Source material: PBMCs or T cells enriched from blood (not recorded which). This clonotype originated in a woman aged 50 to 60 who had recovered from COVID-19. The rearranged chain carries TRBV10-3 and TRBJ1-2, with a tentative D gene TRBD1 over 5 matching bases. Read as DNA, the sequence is TGTGCCATCAGTGAAGGGGTACTTGGCTACACCTTC. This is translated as CAISEGVLGYTF.